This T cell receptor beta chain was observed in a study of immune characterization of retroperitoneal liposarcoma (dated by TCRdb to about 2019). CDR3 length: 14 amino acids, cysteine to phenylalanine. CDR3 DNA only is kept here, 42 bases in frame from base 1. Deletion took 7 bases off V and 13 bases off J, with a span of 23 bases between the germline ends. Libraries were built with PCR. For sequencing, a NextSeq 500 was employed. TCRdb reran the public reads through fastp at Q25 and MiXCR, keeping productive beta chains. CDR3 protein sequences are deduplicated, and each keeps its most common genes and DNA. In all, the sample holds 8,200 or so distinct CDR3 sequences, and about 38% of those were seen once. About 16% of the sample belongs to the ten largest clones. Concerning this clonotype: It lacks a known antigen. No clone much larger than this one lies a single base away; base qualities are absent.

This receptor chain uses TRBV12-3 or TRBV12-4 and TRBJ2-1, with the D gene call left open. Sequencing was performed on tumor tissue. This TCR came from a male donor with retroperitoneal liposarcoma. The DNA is TGTGCCAGCACCACGGCGGACGGCGCACAGACCCAGTTCTTC. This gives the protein CASTTADGAQTQFF.